One and the same sample provided the 25 T cell receptor beta chains below, sequenced in a study of cytomegalovirus exposure and HLA in healthy donors. The study ran its PCR with 60 Vbeta and 13 Jbeta primers. The repertoire was sequenced with immunoSEQ multiplex PCR; TCRdb's copy has only in-frame clones and lacks some. Here the sample spans approximately 160,000 clones, roughly four fifths being singletons. Sequenced sample: PBMCs. The receptor set was obtained from a woman between 18 and 30 years old in good health and CMV-seronegative.

The chain's CDR3 is CSVENSWDRANYGYTF. The CDR3 DNA reads TGCAGCGTTGAAAACAGCTGGGACAGGGCTAACTATGGCTACACCTTC. The chain couples TRBV29-1 to TRBJ1-2, with TRBD1 matching over 9 bases. The CDR3 sequence is 16 residues long. Trimming cost V 2 bases and J 0 bases; bases outside gene matches: 7. Germline CDR1 and CDR2: SQVTM and ANQGSEA.

The rearrangement uses TRBV27 and TRBJ1-1; TRBD1 matches at 8 bases. Per germline, CDR1 MNHEY and CDR2 SMNVEV (reference sequence). The V segment lost 4 bases and the J segment 3 bases; nucleotides outside the gene matches: 4. CDR3 length: 14 amino acids. The CDR3 bases are TGTGCCAGCAGTTCTTACAGGGGGGACACTGAAGCTTTCTTT. This sequence encodes CASSSYRGDTEAFF.

This sequence joins TRBV18 and TRBJ2-3; 7 nucleotides agree with TRBD2. The CDR3 length is 16 residues. The V gene's germline CDR1 is KGHSH and CDR2 LQKENI. After removal of 3 bases from V and 2 bases from J, the junction contained 8 bases not matched to a gene. CDR3 protein: CASSPNRGGYTDTQYF. CDR3 coding DNA: TGTGCCAGCTCACCGAACCGCGGGGGTTACACAGATACGCAGTATTTT.

The chain uses TRBV6-1 and TRBJ1-5; D not resolved. The CDR3 covers 14 residues. Per germline, CDR1 MNHNS and CDR2 SASEGT. Trimming stripped 8 bases from V and 2 bases from J, with 13 bases between. In DNA form, the CDR3 reads TGTGCCAGCTCCCATCTTTTAGGCAATCAGCCCCAGCATTTT. Protein sequence: CASSHLLGNQPQHF.

In this sample, this clone turned up once. The chain employs TRBV19 and TRBJ1-4; 9 bases line up with TRBD1. V was clipped by 3 bases and J by 8 bases; unmatched bases: 4. CDR1 and CDR2 from the germline V gene are LNHDA and SQIVND (reference sequence). This CDR3 comprises 14 residues. The chain's CDR3 is CASSILGQGEKLFF. In nucleotides, the CDR3 is TGTGCCAGTAGTATCCTGGGACAGGGCGAAAAACTGTTTTTT.

The chain couples TRBV14 to TRBJ1-4; 9 nucleotides line up with TRBD1. The CDR3 spans 14 residues. The V gene end was trimmed by 4 bases and the J gene end by 7 bases; junction bases not matched to a gene: 4. Germline V gene lookup returns CDR1 SGHDN and CDR2 FVKESK. This chain's CDR3 is CASSLTGGTEKLFF. CDR3 coding DNA: TGTGCCAGCAGCCTGACAGGGGGTACTGAAAAACTGTTTTTT.

The chain has TRBV7-2 and TRBJ2-1, with 8 positions matching TRBD2. CDR1 is SGHTA, CDR2 FQGNSA, per germline. The CDR3 loop spans 14 amino acids. V lost 5 bases, J lost 7 bases, and 7 bases stayed unmatched. The CDR3 bases are TGTGCCAGCAGCGGAGGGACTAGGGCGAATGAGCAGTTCTTC. It codes for CASSGGTRANEQFF.

The V call is TRBV29-1, the J call TRBJ2-2; D might be TRBD1 (6 bases). CDR1 is SQVTM and CDR2 is ANQGSEA in the germline V gene. The V and J ends lost 6 bases and 1 base respectively, with 9 bases between them. CDR3 length: 13 amino acids. Here the CDR3 DNA reads TGCAGCGTGGGACACATGAACACCGGGGAGCTGTTTTTT. It encodes CSVGHMNTGELFF.

On this clone: Relative to the germline gene, one junction end is altered; a read error may explain this. This chain uses TRBV5-1 with TRBJ2-1, with a tentative D call TRBD2 (5 bases). Germline assignment: CDR1 SGHRS and CDR2 YFSETQ. The CDR3 consists of 14 residues. In DNA form, the CDR3 reads TGCGCCGGCAGTCCGGGAACGGTCTACAATGAGCAGTTCTTC. Translated, it gives CAGSPGTVYNEQFF.

The chain has TRBV5-4 and TRBJ1-2; 9 positions match TRBD1. J lost 3 bases, V lost 3 bases, and 6 bases had no gene match. Germline V gene sequence: CDR1 SGHNT, CDR2 YYREEE (reference sequence). The CDR3 loop spans 15 amino acids. CDR3 protein: CASSSPGQGDYGYTF. The CDR3 DNA sequence: TGTGCCAGCAGCTCGCCGGGACAGGGAGACTATGGCTACACCTTC.

The chain combines TRBV7-9 with TRBJ2-7, with 15 bases aligning to TRBD2. Per the germline V gene, CDR1 is SEHNR and CDR2 is FQNEAQ (reference sequence). The CDR3 runs 19 residues. V trimming: 2 bases; J trimming: 2 bases; junction bases outside the gene matches: 10. The CDR3 coding sequence is TGTGCCAGCAGCTTAAGGACAGGGGGACTAGCGGGAGGTCCCTACGAGCAGTACTTC. Translating it yields CASSLRTGGLAGGPYEQYF. Together with reference TRBV7-9 and TRBJ2-7, the CDR3 gives the full variable domain: DTGVSQNPRHKITKRGQNVTFRCDPISEHNRLYWYRQTLGQGPEFLTYFQNEAQLEKSRLLSDRFSAERPKGSFSTLEIQRTEQGDSAMYLCASSLRTGGLAGGPYEQYFGPGTRLTVT.

A remark on this clone: One end of the junction is discordant with germline, which a read error may explain. This chain joins TRBV7-9 and TRBJ2-7, with 10 nucleotides matching TRBD1. Germline values: CDR1 SEHNR, CDR2 FQNEAQ (reference sequence). The length of the CDR3 is 15 residues. CDR3 DNA sequence: TGTTCCAGCAGACCGGGACAGGGGACGAACTACGAGCAGTACTTC. Encoded protein: CSSRPGQGTNYEQYF.

The chain recombines TRBV7-3 with TRBJ2-6; D gene unclear. V lost 2 bases, J lost 1 base, and 6 bases lay in between. The length of the CDR3 is 15 residues. Germline V gene sequence: CDR1 SGHTA, CDR2 FQGTGA. CDR3 sequence: CASSLGQSGANVLTF. For the CDR3, the DNA is TGTGCCAGCAGCTTAGGGCAGTCTGGGGCCAACGTCCTGACTTTC.

This clone was found a few times. The rearrangement uses TRBV7-9 and TRBJ2-3, with a tentative D call TRBD2 (5 bases). Trimming cost V 1 base and J 2 bases, with 13 bases left between them. Germline CDR1 SEHNR, CDR2 FQNEAQ (reference sequence). CDR3 size: 16 residues. In DNA, the CDR3 is TGTGCCAGCAGCTTAGTTGGTGGCGGACTCACAGATACGCAGTATTTT. Its protein product is CASSLVGGGLTDTQYF.

The chain links TRBV6-1 to TRBJ2-3; 8 bases map to TRBD1. CDR3 length equals 16 residues. The junction had 6 bases not matched to a gene; V was cut back by 2 bases and J by 2 bases. Germline V gene lookup returns CDR1 MNHNS and CDR2 SASEGT. This CDR3 reads CASSESGTGLTDTQYF. The CDR3 DNA sequence: TGTGCCAGCAGTGAAAGTGGGACAGGACTCACAGATACGCAGTATTTT.

On this clone itself: One junction end disagrees with the germline gene, perhaps due to a read error. This CDR3 is also generated by other DNA sequences in the sample. The chain joins TRBV30 to TRBJ2-1; 13 positions match TRBD2. The germline V gene has CDR1 GTSNPN and CDR2 SVGIG (reference sequence). The length of the CDR3 is 16 residues. CDR3 region: CAWTHVGTSGTNEQFF. In DNA, the CDR3 is TGTGCCTGGACCCACGTCGGGACTAGCGGGACCAATGAACAGTTCTTC. The full variable domain, rest sourced from reference TRBV30 and TRBJ2-1, is SQTIHQWPATLVQPVGSPLSLECTVEGTSNPNLYWYRQAAGRGLQLLFYSVGIGQISSEVPQNLSASRPQDRQFILSSKKLLLSDSGFYLCAWTHVGTSGTNEQFFGPGTRLTVL.

V is TRBV4-1 and J is TRBJ2-2; D gene unclear. Germline loops: CDR1 MGHRA, CDR2 YSYEKL. Between the trimmed V and J ends, which lost 0 bases and 0 bases, there was a span of 11 bases. The CDR3 is 17 amino acids. CDR3 DNA sequence: TGCGCCAGCAGCCAAGATCGCCTACGCACGAACACCGGGGAGCTGTTTTTT. Amino acids: CASSQDRLRTNTGELFF.

The rearrangement links TRBV11-1 to TRBJ2-7, with 7 positions matching TRBD1. The CDR3 loop spans 15 amino acids. After removal of 0 bases from V and 3 bases from J, the junction contained 5 bases not matched to a gene. CDR1 and CDR2 from the germline V gene are SGHAT and FQDESV (reference sequence). This CDR3 is CASSLARGPYYEQYF. The CDR3 DNA reads TGTGCCAGCAGCTTAGCGAGGGGGCCCTACTACGAGCAGTACTTC. Complete variable domain (other parts from reference TRBV11-1 and TRBJ2-7): EAEVAQSPRYKITEKSQAVAFWCDPISGHATLYWYRQILGQGPELLVQFQDESVVDDSQLPKDRFSAERLKGVDSTLKIQPAELGDSAMYLCASSLARGPYYEQYFGPGTRLTVT.

V usage is TRBV9 and J usage is TRBJ2-1, with TRBD2 identical over 7 bases. Germline loops: CDR1 SGDLS, CDR2 YYNGEE. This CDR3 contains 16 residues. The junction had 10 bases not matched to a gene; V was cut back by 0 bases and J by 7 bases. CDR3 DNA: TGTGCCAGCAGCGTAGAACTCCCCCACGGGGGGAATGAGCAGTTCTTC. Protein product: CASSVELPHGGNEQFF.

The chain joins TRBV6-4 to TRBJ1-5; D may be TRBD1 (6 bases). Germline V gives CDR1 MRHNA, CDR2 SNTAGT. The CDR3 extends over 13 amino acids. Trimming pared 6 bases from V and 1 base from J, leaving 7 bases between. This chain's CDR3 is CASSQGSNQPQHF. The CDR3 region has the DNA TGTGCCAGCAGCCAGGGGAGCAATCAGCCCCAGCATTTT.

The chain uses TRBV5-1 and TRBJ2-1; TRBD1 matches 9 bases. The V and J ends lost 5 bases and 4 bases, in that order; junction bases with no gene match: 16. This CDR3 has 18 amino acids. Germline V lookup: CDR1 SGHRS, CDR2 YFSETQ. CDR3 sequence reads: CASRGLGQGTTYYNEQFF. The CDR3 DNA reads TGCGCCAGCAGGGGGCTCGGACAGGGGACAACCTATTACAATGAGCAGTTCTTC.

The count of this clone is one. The chain is built from TRBV9 and TRBJ2-3, with unresolved D. CDR3 length: 12 residues. The germline V gene encodes CDR1 SGDLS and CDR2 YYNGEE. V dropped 0 bases and J dropped 3 bases, with 2 bases sitting between them. This chain's CDR3 is CASSVVTDTQYF. In DNA form, the CDR3 reads TGTGCCAGCAGCGTAGTAACAGATACGCAGTATTTT.

The chain uses TRBV7-2 and TRBJ1-1; no clear D. The V end lost 3 bases, the J end lost 1 base, and 9 bases lay between the germline ends. This CDR3 has 14 residues. Germline assignment: CDR1 SGHTA and CDR2 FQGNSA. The CDR3 DNA follows: TGTGCCAGCAGCTTGCAAACAGAGAACACTGAAGCTTTCTTT. Translated, it gives CASSLQTENTEAFF.

With regard to this clone: The sample contains more than one DNA sequence encoding this CDR3. CDR3 DNA: TGTGCCAGCAGCTTGGGGGGGGAAAATGAGCAGTTCTTC. This gives the protein CASSLGGENEQFF. The V and J genes are TRBV7-2 and TRBJ2-1; 7 bases align to TRBD2. This CDR3 is built from 13 residues. The germline gives CDR1 SGHTA, CDR2 FQGNSA. The V gene end was trimmed by 3 bases and the J gene end by 7 bases; junction bases not matched to a gene: 3.

The V gene is TRBV7-9, the J gene TRBJ2-1, with 12 positions matching TRBD1. Per germline, CDR1 SEHNR and CDR2 FQNEAQ (reference sequence). The CDR3 has 15 residues. The ends lost 5 bases at V and 8 bases at J; junction bases unmatched: 7. In nucleotides, the CDR3 is TGTGCCAGCAGCCACCGGGACAGGGGGCCCGATGAGCAGTTCTTC. It encodes CASSHRDRGPDEQFF.